The clone carrying this T cell receptor (beta chain) came up a few times. The antigen is not known. The entry originates in a study of blood T cells in healthy people across ages. The second PCR ran about 6 to 12 cycles with a sample-barcoded 5' primer and J-beta primers. Each CDR3 protein gets one entry after TCRdb re-called the 5' RACE reads with MiXCR. Seen here are about 1.8 million distinct CDR3 sequences, around half observed once, and the top ten hold 2% to 2.5%. Findings of the study overall: TCR beta diversity, measured per million T cells, fell in a roughly linear way with age.

The clonotype originates from a woman in her thirties or forties in good health. The sequenced sample consisted of blood.

The CDR3 reads CASSQGIVNYGYTF. The CDR3 DNA reads as TGTGCCAGCAGCCAAGGAATAGTAAACTATGGCTACACCTTC. The V and J genes are TRBV3-1 and TRBJ1-2, with D uncertain. The V and J ends lost 1 base and 2 bases respectively, with 8 bases between them. Germline V gives CDR1 LGHDT, CDR2 YNNKEL (reference sequence). This CDR3 region has 14 residues. The full variable domain, with the rest looked up from reference TRBV3-1 and TRBJ1-2, is DTAVSQTPKYLVTQMGNDKSIKCEQNLGHDTMYWYKQDSKKFLKIMFSYNNKELIINETVPNRFSPKSPDKAHLNLHINSLELGDSAVYFCASSQGIVNYGYTFGSGTRLTVV.